Sequencing of this T cell receptor (beta chain) was carried out in a study of cytomegalovirus exposure and HLA in healthy donors. Study context: Some 180 million T cells yielded some 120 million unique TCR beta sequences in earlier analysis.

From germline, CDR1 is SQVTM and CDR2 ANQGSEA. The ends lost 7 bases at V and 4 bases at J; junction bases unmatched: 6. This CDR3 region has 12 residues. Study-wide points: The availability of immune exposure information extended only to CMV serostatus. Later analysis suggested links between common viral pathogens and several top significant clusters. Among TCR beta chains, those listed as cytomegalovirus-associated numbered 164.

In the PCR, 60 Vbeta and 13 Jbeta primers were used. Produced via immunoSEQ multiplex PCR; TCRdb's table is partial and in-frame only. The sample holds approximately 160,000 clones, around 68% seen once. On this clone: Its cognate antigen is unknown.

The sequence came from a man between 45 and 60 years old in good health and CMV-seronegative. Sequenced: PBMCs. The gene calls are TRBV29-1 and TRBJ1-2; the match to TRBD1 covers 7 bases. CDR3 sequence (DNA): TGCAGCGCCGAGGGGGCACCCTATGGCTACACCTTC. This codes for CSAEGAPYGYTF.